The 3 T cell receptor beta chains below were found in one sample sequenced in a study of cytomegalovirus exposure and HLA in healthy donors. PCR was performed using 60 Vbeta and 13 Jbeta primers. Some clones are missing from TCRdb's copy, which holds only in-frame ones; the method was immunoSEQ multiplex PCR. The sample's table shows some 50,000 clones. Sequencing input: PBMCs. The origin of the receptors is a woman between 35 and 50 years old in good health and CMV-seronegative.

The genes are TRBV28 and TRBJ2-1; tentatively, D is TRBD1 (6 bases). V was pared by 7 bases and J by 10 bases, with 20 bases between. This CDR3 is 14 amino acids long. Germline V gene data show CDR1 as MDHEN and CDR2 as SYDVKM. The CDR3 sequence is CASTQGGPGTEQFF. Here the CDR3 DNA reads TGTGCCAGCACCCAAGGGGGACCTGGGACGGAGCAGTTCTTC. Drawing the rest from reference TRBV28 and TRBJ2-1, the complete variable domain is DVKVTQSSRYLVKRTGEKVFLECVQDMDHENMFWYRQDPGLGLRLIYFSYDVKMKEKGDIPEGYSVSREKKERFSLILESASTNQTSMYLCASTQGGPGTEQFFGPGTRLTVL.

V gene TRBV5-1 combines with J gene TRBJ2-3, with D maybe TRBD1 (5 bases). Per germline, CDR1 SGHRS and CDR2 YFSETQ. V lost 6 bases to trimming and J lost 6 bases, with 14 bases between them. The CDR3 is made up of 13 amino acids. The DNA for the CDR3 is TGCGCCAGCAATGATGGGGCTGGTGATACGCAGTATTTT. It yields the protein CASNDGAGDTQYF.

The chain has TRBV5-4 and TRBJ2-1; TRBD2 agrees at 8 bases. Germline V gene sequence: CDR1 SGHNT, CDR2 YYREEE (reference sequence). The CDR3 extends over 16 amino acids. V lost 5 bases, J lost 5 bases, and 12 bases stayed unmatched. The CDR3, as DNA: TGTGCCAGCAGTTCCCATCTAGCGGGCGATGACAATGAGCAGTTCTTC. It translates to CASSSHLAGDDNEQFF.